This is a list of T cell receptor beta chains from one sample in a study of cytomegalovirus exposure and HLA in healthy donors. Method: immunoSEQ multiplex PCR; TCRdb's copy keeps in-frame clones and lacks some. This sample has more than 90,000 clones, with just under 70% found just once. What was sequenced was PBMCs. The receptors originated from a man in his forties or fifties in good health and CMV-seronegative. Both conserved end residues are trimmed from each CDR3. The order of the fields is V gene, CDR3 protein.

TRBV2,ASSRQGALYTQY
TRBV30,AWSDARQVNQPQH
TRBV9,ASSVENSFDGYT
TRBV19,ASSARVDLT
TRBV6-5,ASSYQGQALDTQY
TRBV5-1,ASSPGSNSNQPQH
TRBV7-9,ASSLATANEKLF
TRBV7-6,ASSERQGRGYT
TRBV2,ASSDGGSDTQY
TRBV7-9,ASSQGGGTEAF
TRBV5-1,ASSLSGGGPLGNTGELF
TRBV6-5,ASSYGTDYNEQF
TRBV6-1,ASSDWIAGALDTQY
TRBV10-2,ASQSTADQPQH
TRBV15,ATSRDQPGVGETQY
TRBV5-6,ASSLVSQETQY
TRBV7-9,ASSLVGGPTEAF
TRBV6-6,ASSYGQGNQPQH
TRBV4-1,ASSRAGRGLVTQY
TRBV5-4,ASSFPLPGQGAHGEQF
TRBV4-2,ASSHRPGTGGEGNQPQH
TRBV18,ASSRDYEQF
TRBV11-1,ASSSGQYQETQY
TRBV5-4,ASSPGNADTQY
TRBV5-6,ASSLTGPSTDTQY
TRBV29-1,SVSRPGLAGQWPF
TRBV18,ASSPTGVTGNTIY
TRBV19,ASSMRAGAPFRGYT
TRBV5-6,ASSLGPTVNTEAF
TRBV4-3,ASSQDRQGTEAF
TRBV4-3,ASSLPGYGYT